This T cell receptor (beta chain) was retrieved from a study of cytomegalovirus exposure and HLA in healthy donors. The germline CDR1 and CDR2 sequences are SGHTS and YDEGEE. This CDR3 region has 13 residues. Trimming stripped 2 bases from V and 6 bases from J, with 11 bases between. Some clones are missing from TCRdb's copy, which holds only in-frame ones; the method was immunoSEQ multiplex PCR. Found here are some 130,000 clones, around nine tenths of them singletons; the top ten hold approximately 1.5%. The source of this sequence is a man aged 30-40 years in good health and CMV-seronegative. The rearrangement joins TRBV5-8 to TRBJ1-2, with a weak D call TRBD1 (6 bases). The material sequenced was PBMCs. The CDR3 coding sequence is TGTGCCAGCAGCTTTGGTTCAGGGGATGGCTACACCTTC. As protein: CASSFGSGDGYTF.